The text below deals with one TCR beta chain. Which antigen it targets is not known. It has no much larger one-base neighbor in the sample; base qualities were not kept. Using the deep immunoSEQ assay, multiplex PCR amplified TCR CDR3 regions from genomic DNA. Extracted genomic DNA from each cell subset was distributed evenly across all wells of several immunoSEQ 96-well plates, and each plate was treated as a replicate. Each replicate PCR for sorted subsets received about 0.2 ug genomic DNA, equal to roughly 33,000 T cell genomes. Purified libraries were measured with a Qubit 3.0 fluorometer, size-checked on a Bioanalyzer 2100, and measured again with the KAPA Library Quantification kit. Every immunoSEQ 96-well plate was sequenced on a separate single-read 150-cycle Illumina NextSeq 550 flow cell. The published analysis was carried out like this. Because the immunoSEQ output held only junctional sequences and lacked quality scores, the filtering could not match the filtering applied to full-length reads. Sequences were annotated with PyIR, a Python wrapper for IgBLAST v1.9, using IMGT germline references to assign V/J genes and CDR3. Reads were removed for weak V/J assignments (E-value above 1e-6), missing CDR3, stop codons, out-of-frame junctions, or ambiguous translated residues. A V3J clonotype was defined by an identical inferred V gene, J gene, and CDR3 amino acid sequence. To compute the percentage overlap between repertoires, the number of shared unique clonotypes was divided by the size of the smaller repertoire. Repertoire richness was assessed with RTK rarefaction, the Chao1 estimator, and Recon v2.1 estimates of unobserved clonotypes. Generation probabilities for all TCRbeta clonotypes obtained by the gDNA method from a handful of donors were computed using OLGA. The table was pulled from immuneACCESS by TCRdb, which kept in-frame rearrangements only. Such tables lose some clones; where checked, under half of the loss comes from unresolved V genes, and the rest has no known cause. V, J and clone size are taken as reported in that table, and D and trimming were inferred from the DNA itself. The sample table shows around 2,100,000 clones, and about 95% are seen once. Of the sample, 0.95% to 1.5% is held by the ten largest clones.

The data derive from a study of shared clonotypes between healthy human individuals (TCRdb year 2020). The study in broad terms: A couple of women and three men aged 18 to 49 years were included in the cohort. Libraries were prepared and TCR repertoires were sequenced by different laboratories using diverse techniques, in order to increase sequencing depth and limit assay-specific biases. Between about 0.94 and 8.9 billion PBMCs per donor were obtained by leukapheresis. The study deeply sequenced blood TCR repertoires of five healthy adults to estimate repertoire size and the extent of clonotype sharing between individuals. Per donor, three plates each were used for CD4 naive and CD4 memory, two for CD8 naive, and one for CD8 memory.

The junction shows trimming of 8 bases on V and 4 bases on J, and the gene matches do not reach 7 bases of it. The germline V gene (reference sequence) supplies CDR1 SEHNR and CDR2 FQNEAQ. The CDR3 runs 13 residues from the cysteine to the phenylalanine. Only CDR3 DNA is held: 39 bases, read in frame from base 1. For the CD8 naive samples, CD45RO-negative cells were positively selected for CCR7, yielding a CD45RA+CCR7+ population from which TemRA cells were excluded. Donors were healthy HIV-negative adults with no recently reported acute infections or vaccinations. Every donor was a Caucasian adult residing in Nashville, Tennessee, USA. Blood was obtained by leukapheresis, after which PBMCs were separated by Ficoll-Histopaque density gradient centrifugation and cryopreserved in liquid nitrogen vapor phase. Analytical flow cytometry was used to check the purity and quantity of every magnetically sorted T cell population. Genomic DNA was isolated from every sorted fraction and measured by UV absorbance on a Nanodrop 2000c.

The paper's findings and limits, for the study overall: Based on pairwise subsampling, the degree of clonotype sharing among donors was expected to be affected by sequencing depth. Roughly 5.2% of naive CD4, 3.5% of naive CD8, about 2.4% of memory CD4, and about 0.4% of memory CD8 clonotypes were shared across several donors. Compared with non-shared clonotypes, the clonotypes found in all four sorted-subset donors had higher generation probabilities. Naive subsets generally had larger estimated clonotype richness than memory subsets did. Sampling was restricted to blood, and TCR repertoires in tissues likely differ from the TCR repertoires found in blood. Rarefaction of sorted-subset datasets indicated incomplete sequencing despite the large sequencing depth. Because the study included only a small number of donors, the genetic and exposure-history diversity represented was limited.

The chain is encoded by TRBV7-9 joined to TRBJ2-7, with 8 middle bases fitting TRBD2. Specimen: naive CD8+ T cells sorted from blood. The cell subset or site label, as the study defines it: CD45RA+CCR7+. The TCR sequence derives from a man between 18 and 35 years old in good health. The CDR3 loop reads CASGWTSSYEQYF. The nucleotide sequence is given as TGTGCCAGCGGTTGGACTAGCAGTTACGAGCAGTACTTC.